What follows describes a single T cell receptor (beta chain). Its antigen remains unidentified. The sample is drawn from a study of cytomegalovirus exposure and HLA in healthy donors. It was with 60 Vbeta and 13 Jbeta primers that the PCR ran. Repertoires were generated with immunoSEQ multiplex PCR, while TCRdb's copy carries only in-frame clones and drops some. This sample's table reports around 110,000 clones. CDR1 SEHNR and CDR2 FQNEAQ come from the germline V gene (reference sequence). The V gene end was trimmed by 5 bases and the J gene end by 6 bases; junction bases not matched to a gene: 13. This CDR3 region has 15 residues. General observations from the study: With later analysis, a missense DCLRE1C variant became linked to TCR beta V- and J-gene trimming. A later analysis, which compared TCR beta chains of equal frequency, found the HLA-associated ones more clonally expanded.

The chain employs TRBV7-9 and TRBJ2-7; TRBD2 matches at 7 bases. The sample consisted of PBMCs. The sequence came from a man younger than 40 in good health and CMV-seronegative. The chain's CDR3 is CASSRRTAGGGEQYF. CDR3 DNA sequence: TGTGCCAGCAGCCGTCGGACGGCTGGGGGGGGCGAGCAGTACTTC.